The 28 T cell receptor beta chains in this list originate from one sample, sequenced in a study of T-cell reconstitution after alpha-beta-depleted transplantation in children. The TCRbeta library incorporated unique molecular identifiers. TCRdb passed the PCR reads through MiXCR, listing each CDR3 protein once. This table has about 350,000 distinct CDR3 sequences, 13% appearing once. This specimen consisted of PBMCs, obtained from the stem cell graft. These receptors were taken from a human donor who donated a stem cell graft to a child with Fanconi anemia.

The chain has TRBV7-9 and TRBJ2-4; tentatively, D is TRBD1 or TRBD2 (6 bases each). CDR3 size: 14 residues. CDR1 is SEHNR, CDR2 FQNEAQ, per germline (reference sequence). The V end was cut by 0 bases, the J end by 8 bases, with 11 bases between. CDR3 nucleotide sequence: TGTGCCAGCAGCTTAGCGGGGGGCTCGGACATTCAGTACTTC. As protein: CASSLAGGSDIQYF. The full variable domain, its missing parts supplied by reference TRBV7-9 and TRBJ2-4, is DTGVSQNPRHKITKRGQNVTFRCDPISEHNRLYWYRQTLGQGPEFLTYFQNEAQLEKSRLLSDRFSAERPKGSFSTLEIQRTEQGDSAMYLCASSLAGGSDIQYFGAGTRLSVL.

In the case of this clonotype: One base away lies a much larger clone, so this may be a sequencing read error. The genes are TRBV5-6 and TRBJ2-1; TRBD1 might be the D (5 bases). The germline CDR1 and CDR2 sequences are SGHDT and YYEEEE. The V gene lost 9 bases and the J gene lost 2 bases, with 12 bases spanning the gap. This CDR3 is built from 13 residues. CDR3 DNA sequence: TGTGCCACCAAATCGGACACCTACAATGAGCAGTTCTTC. Residues: CATKSDTYNEQFF.

This chain connects TRBV5-1 to TRBJ1-2; D is unresolved. CDR1 is SGHRS and CDR2 is YFSETQ in the germline V gene. The length of the CDR3 is 15 residues. Trimming took 4 bases from V and 3 from J, leaving 16 bases between them. The CDR3 protein is CASSPLVESYYGYTF. CDR3 nucleotide sequence: TGCGCCAGCAGCCCATTGGTTGAAAGTTACTATGGCTACACCTTC.

The CDR3 region is CASSFTGTSAYNEQFF. The CDR3 DNA sequence: TGTGCCAGCAGTTTCACCGGGACTTCGGCGTACAATGAGCAGTTCTTC. The chain recombines TRBV5-6 with TRBJ2-1; TRBD2 is a possible D gene (6 bases). CDR3 size: 16 residues. Germline loops: CDR1 SGHDT, CDR2 YYEEEE. Trimming pared 5 bases from V and 4 bases from J, leaving 19 bases between.

This clonotype has at least ten counts. The chain's CDR3 is CASSLGTGYTDTQYF. The CDR3 nucleotides read TGCGCCAGCAGCCTAGGGACAGGGTACACAGATACGCAGTATTTT. V is TRBV4-3 and J is TRBJ2-3; TRBD1 aligns across 9 bases. Germline trimming cut 4 bases from V and 2 bases from J; bases unmatched to any gene: 4. This CDR3 comprises 15 residues. In germline, CDR1 is LGHNA, CDR2 YSLEER.

The chain recombines TRBV18 with TRBJ2-2; unclear D gene. This CDR3 has 16 residues. Trimming took off 0 bases at V and 2 bases at J, with 10 bases between the two ends. CDR1 is KGHSH and CDR2 is LQKENI in the germline V gene. In DNA, the CDR3 is TGTGCCAGCTCACCACCCACCCCAGAAAACACCGGGGAGCTGTTTTTT. Residues: CASSPPTPENTGELFF.

This clonotype has at least ten counts. The chain combines TRBV7-2 with TRBJ2-2; D is unclear. The length of the CDR3 is 14 residues. Trimming pared 1 base from V and 4 bases from J, leaving 7 bases between. The germline V gene has CDR1 SGHTA and CDR2 FQGNSA. CDR3 sequence: CASSLDPATGELFF. CDR3 sequence (DNA): TGTGCCAGCAGCTTAGATCCCGCCACCGGGGAGCTGTTTTTT.

This clonotype was seen ten or more times. The CDR3 is CASSLGHVQGQYF. CDR3 sequence (DNA): TGTGCCAGCAGCCTCGGACACGTACAAGGGCAGTATTTT. The rearrangement links TRBV5-4 to TRBJ2-3; the D gene is possibly TRBD1 (5 bases). The germline V gene encodes CDR1 SGHNT and CDR2 YYREEE (reference sequence). V lost 4 bases to trimming and J lost 11 bases, with 17 bases between them. CDR3 size: 13 residues.

This clonotype was seen ten or more times. The chain recombines TRBV20-1 with TRBJ1-2; TRBD1 might be the D (5 bases). Germline lookup yields CDR1 DFQATT and CDR2 SNEGSKA (reference sequence). This CDR3 region has 14 residues. V was pared by 1 base and J by 2 bases, with 11 bases between. The CDR3 is CSARVWGRNYGYTF. The DNA for the CDR3 is TGCAGTGCTAGAGTATGGGGACGAAACTATGGCTACACCTTC.

This clonotype appeared a few times. The V gene is TRBV27, the J gene TRBJ2-6, with no clear D. Trimming removed 6 bases at V and 1 base at J, with 10 bases between. CDR3 length equals 15 residues. The germline gives CDR1 MNHEY, CDR2 SMNVEV (reference sequence). CDR3 in amino acids: CASSPRLSGANVLTF. The CDR3 DNA reads as TGTGCCAGCAGCCCGCGTCTTTCTGGGGCCAACGTCCTGACTTTC. Full variable domain (rest looked up from reference TRBV27 and TRBJ2-6): EAQVTQNPRYLITVTGKKLTVTCSQNMNHEYMSWYRQDPGLGLRQIYYSMNVEVTDKGDVPEGYKVSRKEKRNFPLILESPSPNQTSLYFCASSPRLSGANVLTFGAGSRLTVL.

This clonotype was seen only a few times. V gene TRBV19 combines with J gene TRBJ2-1; possibly TRBD2 for D (5 bases). Germline values: CDR1 LNHDA, CDR2 SQIVND (reference sequence). This CDR3 contains 15 residues. The V gene lost 9 bases and the J gene lost 2 bases, with 17 bases spanning the gap. CDR3: CARKLGANPYNEQFF. In DNA form, the CDR3 reads TGTGCCAGGAAACTAGGAGCAAACCCCTACAATGAGCAGTTCTTC.

This clonotype was observed many times. The chain combines TRBV20-1 with TRBJ1-1, with 7 bases identical to TRBD1. J gave up 3 bases and V 0 bases, and 10 bases lay outside the gene matches. CDR1 and CDR2 (germline): DFQATT, SNEGSKA (reference sequence). The CDR3 totals 16 residues. For the CDR3, the DNA is TGCAGTGCTAGAGATAGGAGGGGGCGCTGGGACACTGAAGCTTTCTTT. Translating gives CSARDRRGRWDTEAFF.

The gene calls are TRBV28 and TRBJ2-1; 7 positions match TRBD1. The V segment lost 6 bases and the J segment 3 bases; nucleotides outside the gene matches: 8. Germline loops: CDR1 MDHEN, CDR2 SYDVKM. The CDR3 runs to 15 residues. As DNA, the CDR3 is TGTGCCAGCAGGACCGGGACAGTGATCTACAATGAGCAGTTCTTC. Amino acid sequence: CASRTGTVIYNEQFF.

This rearrangement joins TRBV6-5 to TRBJ2-1, with 8 bases identical to TRBD2. Trimming took 4 bases from V and 12 from J; bases not matched to a gene: 8. CDR3 length: 13 amino acids. Germline loops: CDR1 MNHEY, CDR2 SVGAGI. This CDR3 is CASSSPGGARQFF. The CDR3 nucleotides read TGTGCCAGCAGTTCCCCGGGAGGGGCCAGGCAGTTCTTC.

This clonotype was counted at least ten times. The V call is TRBV10-1, the J call TRBJ2-1; tentative D call: TRBD1 (5 bases). The ends were cut back, 2 bases at V and 4 bases at J, with 18 bases in the middle. Germline values: CDR1 WNHNN, CDR2 SYGVQD (reference sequence). This CDR3 contains 17 residues. The CDR3 sequence is CASSETDDGAEYNEQFF. The CDR3 DNA follows: TGCGCCAGCAGTGAGACAGATGATGGGGCCGAGTACAATGAGCAGTTCTTC.

Ten or more counts support this clonotype. The CDR3 DNA reads TGCGCCAGCAGCTTGGGTCTGGGCCCCTCCTACAATGAGCAGTTCTTC. Translation: CASSLGLGPSYNEQFF. This chain joins TRBV5-1 and TRBJ2-1; D gene uncertain. Trimming took 0 bases from V and 0 from J, leaving 10 bases between them. Looked up from germline, CDR1 is SGHRS and CDR2 is YFSETQ. This CDR3 is built from 16 residues.

The chain has TRBV11-2 and TRBJ2-3; a weak D match, TRBD2 (7 bases). Germline V lookup: CDR1 SGHAT, CDR2 FQNNGV. With 4 bases removed from V and 4 bases from J, the gap between germline ends came to 24 bases. This CDR3 contains 18 residues. CDR3 DNA: TGTGCCAGCAGCTCACTCCCGAGGGGGGGCCATTTCCCAGATACGCAGTATTTT. Protein sequence: CASSSLPRGGHFPDTQYF.

The chain combines TRBV6-2 or TRBV6-3 with TRBJ1-2; no definite D call. Trimming took off 5 bases at V and 4 bases at J, with 14 bases between the two ends. From germline, CDR1 is MNHEY and CDR2 SVGEGT. This CDR3 has 14 amino acids. The CDR3 loop reads CASSLRAEAYGYTF. As DNA, the CDR3 is TGTGCCAGCAGTCTCCGGGCGGAAGCCTATGGCTACACCTTC.

In this sample, this clonotype turned up a few times. The chain carries TRBV12-3 or TRBV12-4 and TRBJ1-4, with no clear D. Between the trimmed V and J ends, which lost 5 bases and 8 bases, there was a span of 12 bases. This CDR3 spans 13 amino acids. CDR3 nucleotide sequence: TGTGCCAGCAGTCGTGTCCCAACCGAAAAACTGTTTTTT. Protein product: CASSRVPTEKLFF.

This clonotype has only a few counts. The rearrangement links TRBV18 to TRBJ2-1, with D hard to call. V gave up 1 base and J gave up 9 bases, with 10 bases separating them. Germline assignment: CDR1 KGHSH and CDR2 LQKENI. The CDR3 runs to 13 residues. CDR3 amino acids: CASSPRTDGEQFF. CDR3 nucleotides: TGTGCCAGCTCACCACGGACGGACGGTGAGCAGTTCTTC. The complete variable domain, with remaining parts taken from reference TRBV18 and TRBJ2-1, reads NAGVMQNPRHLVRRRGQEARLRCSPMKGHSHVYWYRQLPEEGLKFMVYLQKENIIDESGMPKERFSAEFPKEGPSILRIQQVVRGDSAAYFCASSPRTDGEQFFGPGTRLTVL.

This clonotype was detected many times. V usage is TRBV7-8 and J usage is TRBJ1-1; TRBD1 aligns across 9 bases. Germline trimming cut 5 bases from V and 5 bases from J; bases unmatched to any gene: 12. The germline V gene has CDR1 SGHVS and CDR2 FQNEAQ. This CDR3 is built from 16 residues. CDR3 sequence: CASSPTGGLRRTEAFF. The CDR3 DNA is TGTGCCAGCAGCCCTACAGGGGGCTTAAGGAGGACTGAAGCTTTCTTT.

This clonotype was counted only a few times. This chain joins TRBV7-9 and TRBJ1-2; D is ambiguous. V lost 3 bases, J lost 8 bases, and 10 bases lay in between. The length of the CDR3 is 12 residues. In germline, CDR1 is SEHNR, CDR2 FQNEAQ (reference sequence). The CDR3 spells CASSLGLGGYTF. CDR3 sequence (DNA): TGTGCCAGCAGCTTGGGTCTGGGAGGCTACACCTTC.

This clonotype was observed a few times. The chain links TRBV12-3 or TRBV12-4 to TRBJ2-5; 8 bases fit TRBD1. There are 14 residues in the CDR3. The ends lost 6 bases at V and 0 bases at J; junction bases unmatched: 3. The DNA for the CDR3 is TGTGCCAGCAGCCCGGACAGGGACCAAGAGACCCAGTACTTC. Its translation: CASSPDRDQETQYF.

The rearrangement links TRBV20-1 to TRBJ1-6, with D possibly matching TRBD1 (5 bases). V lost 5 bases and J 10 bases, leaving 18 bases between the germline ends. Germline CDR1 and CDR2: DFQATT and SNEGSKA (reference sequence). The CDR3 runs to 14 residues. Here the CDR3 reads CSAPRGGGESPLHF. The CDR3 coding sequence is TGCAGTGCTCCCCGCGGTGGGGGAGAATCACCCCTCCACTTT.

This clonotype has a handful of counts. The chain recombines TRBV10-3 with TRBJ2-1, with 10 bases fitting TRBD1. The ends lost 0 bases at V and 9 bases at J; junction bases unmatched: 17. Germline V CDR1 and CDR2: ENHRY, SYGVKD. The CDR3 spans 19 residues. DNA of the CDR3: TGTGCCATCAGTGAGTCGGGACAGGGGAGGACTTCAGAGGGTATTGAGCAGTTCTTC. It is translated as CAISESGQGRTSEGIEQFF.

The genes are TRBV28 and TRBJ1-1, with 8 bases that match TRBD1. V was clipped by 4 bases and J by 4 bases; unmatched bases: 8. The germline gives CDR1 MDHEN, CDR2 SYDVKM. The CDR3 has 15 amino acids. CDR3 sequence: CASSWGRGHGTEAFF. In nucleotides, the CDR3 is TGTGCCAGCAGTTGGGGCAGGGGGCATGGCACTGAAGCTTTCTTT.

This clonotype was observed at least ten times. This sequence joins TRBV4-3 and TRBJ1-1; D ambiguous. Per the germline V gene, CDR1 is LGHNA and CDR2 is YSLEER. V was shortened by 0 bases and J by 3 bases, with 8 bases between the two germline ends. The CDR3 runs 14 residues. The CDR3 loop is CASSQDAAYTEAFF. CDR3 coding DNA: TGCGCCAGCAGCCAAGATGCAGCCTACACTGAAGCTTTCTTT.

V is TRBV6-2 or TRBV6-3 and J is TRBJ1-1; possible D gene TRBD1, 5 bases. Germline V gene lookup returns CDR1 MNHEY and CDR2 SVGEGT. This CDR3 region has 12 residues. Trimming left V 8 bases short and J 7 bases short, with 14 bases between. The DNA of the CDR3 is TGTGCCAGCGGGGAGTACAGGCTTGAAGCTTTCTTT. Its protein product is CASGEYRLEAFF.